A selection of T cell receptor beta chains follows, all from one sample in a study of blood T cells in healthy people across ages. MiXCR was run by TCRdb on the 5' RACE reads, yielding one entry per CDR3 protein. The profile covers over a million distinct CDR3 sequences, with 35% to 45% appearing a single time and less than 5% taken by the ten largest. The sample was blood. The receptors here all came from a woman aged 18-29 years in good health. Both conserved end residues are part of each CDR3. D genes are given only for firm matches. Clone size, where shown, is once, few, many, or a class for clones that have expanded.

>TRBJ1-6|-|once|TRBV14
CASSQEVHVDVDSPLHF
TGTGCCAGCAGCCAGGAGGTTCACGTGGATGTGGATTCACCCCTCCACTTT
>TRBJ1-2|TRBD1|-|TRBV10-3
CAISTGEQGYTF
TGTGCCATCAGCACAGGGGAACAGGGCTACACCTTC
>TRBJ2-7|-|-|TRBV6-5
CASSYSYGVDEQYF
TGTGCCAGCAGTTACTCCTACGGGGTTGACGAGCAGTACTTC
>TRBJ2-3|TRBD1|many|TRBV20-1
CSVPGTGSTDTQYF
TGCAGTGTCCCCGGGACAGGGAGCACAGATACGCAGTATTTT
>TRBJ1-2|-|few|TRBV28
CASSLRKYGYTF
TGTGCCAGCAGTTTGAGGAAATATGGCTACACCTTC
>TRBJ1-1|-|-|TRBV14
CASSQDSLGKDTEAFF
TGTGCCAGCAGCCAAGATTCCCTGGGTAAGGACACTGAAGCTTTCTTT
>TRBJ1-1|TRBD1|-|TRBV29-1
CSVEEGQTEAFF
TGCAGCGTTGAAGAGGGACAGACTGAAGCTTTCTTT
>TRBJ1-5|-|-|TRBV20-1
CSAGEPVRGNQPQHF
TGCAGTGCTGGAGAGCCCGTTAGGGGCAATCAGCCCCAGCATTTT
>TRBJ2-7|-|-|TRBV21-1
CASSDDGPVAPSYEQYF
TGTGCCAGCAGCGACGACGGCCCCGTGGCACCCAGCTACGAGCAGTACTTC
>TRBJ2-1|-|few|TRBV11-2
CASTLWGRVEQFF
TGTGCCAGCACCCTATGGGGGCGGGTTGAGCAGTTCTTC
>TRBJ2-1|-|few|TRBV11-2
CASSLTGLLGNEQFF
TGTGCCAGCAGCTTAACGGGACTCCTTGGGAATGAGCAGTTCTTC
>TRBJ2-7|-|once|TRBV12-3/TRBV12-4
CASSPDVYEQYF
TGTGCCAGCAGTCCGGACGTCTACGAGCAGTACTTC
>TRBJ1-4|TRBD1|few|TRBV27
CASSYQGAQEKLFF
TGTGCCAGCAGTTATCAGGGGGCACAGGAAAAACTGTTTTTT
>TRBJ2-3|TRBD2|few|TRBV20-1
CSAPERGKQYF
TGCAGTGCTCCAGAGCGGGGGAAGCAGTATTTT
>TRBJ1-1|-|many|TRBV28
CASSFFSWDRGRSEAFF
TGTGCCAGCAGTTTCTTTTCGTGGGACCGTGGTAGGTCTGAAGCTTTCTTT
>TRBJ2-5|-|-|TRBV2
CASKRAGSGQETQYF
TGTGCCAGCAAGAGGGCAGGGAGTGGACAAGAGACCCAGTACTTC
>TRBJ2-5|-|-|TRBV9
CASPPGYQETQYF
TGTGCCAGCCCTCCAGGGTACCAAGAGACCCAGTACTTC
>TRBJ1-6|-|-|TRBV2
CASSESSGTLHF
TGTGCCAGCAGTGAGTCTTCTGGCACCCTCCACTTT
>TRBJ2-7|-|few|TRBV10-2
CASSESPAYEQYF
TGCGCCAGCAGTGAGTCTCCAGCATACGAGCAGTACTTC
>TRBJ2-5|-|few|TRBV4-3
CASSQEGQTTYF
TGCGCCAGCAGCCAAGAAGGACAGACTACGTACTTC
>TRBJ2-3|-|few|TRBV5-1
CASSSDGFVDTQYF
TGCGCCAGCAGCTCGGACGGGTTCGTCGATACGCAGTATTTT
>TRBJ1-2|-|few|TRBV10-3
CAIEGDGYGYTF
TGTGCCATCGAAGGGGACGGCTATGGCTACACCTTC
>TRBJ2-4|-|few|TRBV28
CASPRRGKNIQYF
TGTGCCAGCCCCCGACGGGGAAAAAACATTCAGTACTTC
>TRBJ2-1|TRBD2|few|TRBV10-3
CAIGTSGRIDEQFF
TGTGCCATCGGGACTAGCGGGAGAATCGATGAGCAGTTCTTC
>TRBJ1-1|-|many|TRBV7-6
CASSPTLNTEAFF
TGTGCCAGCAGCCCAACCTTGAACACTGAAGCTTTCTTT
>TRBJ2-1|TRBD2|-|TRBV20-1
CSALTSGGYSEQFF
TGCAGTGCTTTGACTAGCGGAGGCTACAGTGAGCAGTTCTTC
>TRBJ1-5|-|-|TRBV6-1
CASSEGTVTGQPQHF
TGTGCCAGCAGTGAAGGGACAGTCACAGGGCAGCCCCAGCATTTT
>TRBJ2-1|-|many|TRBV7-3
CASSPPGNNEQFF
TGTGCCAGCAGCCCCCCTGGTAACAATGAGCAGTTCTTC
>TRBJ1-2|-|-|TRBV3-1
CASSQGESYTF
TGTGCCAGCAGCCAAGGAGAGAGCTACACCTTC
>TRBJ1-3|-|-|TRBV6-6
CASSSGRGRNTIYF
TGTGCCAGCAGCTCAGGTCGGGGGAGAAACACCATATATTTT
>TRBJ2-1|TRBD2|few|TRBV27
CASSPGLSAYNEQFF
TGTGCCAGCAGCCCGGGACTATCAGCCTACAATGAGCAGTTCTTC
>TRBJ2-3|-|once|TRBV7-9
CASSQTRAESTDTQYF
TGTGCCAGCAGCCAGACACGTGCGGAAAGCACAGATACGCAGTATTTT
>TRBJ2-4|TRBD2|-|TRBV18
CASSRASGMGENIQYF
TGTGCCAGCTCAAGGGCTAGCGGGATGGGCGAAAACATTCAGTACTTC
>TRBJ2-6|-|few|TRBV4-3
CASSHVGGSGANVLTF
TGCGCCAGCAGCCATGTAGGGGGATCTGGGGCCAACGTCCTGACTTTC
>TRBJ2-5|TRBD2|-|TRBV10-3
CAISPASGRAYEQYF
TGTGCCATCAGTCCGGCTAGCGGGAGGGCCTATGAGCAGTACTTC